This T cell receptor beta chain was recovered during a study of blood T cell repertoires in COVID-19. Assay used: immunoSEQ multiplex PCR; TCRdb lists only in-frame clones, some missing. Altogether roughly 150,000 clones are present, around 89% being singletons, with the ten largest covering 13%. The CDR3 is made up of 16 amino acids. With V trimmed by 5 bases and J by 0 bases, 7 bases remained unmatched. Germline-derived CDR1 and CDR2 are KGHDR and SFDVKD. The rearrangement joins TRBV24-1 to TRBJ2-3; 7 bases match TRBD1. The sequence was obtained from a man younger than 35 with COVID-19, enrolled during active disease. Sequencing was done on a sample of peripheral blood. In nucleotides, the CDR3 is TGTGCCACCAGTGGGGACAGAGCGCTTAGCACAGATACGCAGTATTTT. It specifies CATSGDRALSTDTQYF.